The entry that follows covers one T cell receptor (beta chain) sequence. Its target is not known. The record originates from a study of response to subunit inactivated influenza vaccine. Trimming removed 6 bases from V and 7 bases from J, with 13 bases in between. The CDR3 consists of 13 residues. The germline V gene encodes CDR1 LNHDA and CDR2 SQIVND (reference sequence). TCRdb recomputed calls from the RT-PCR reads with MiXCR, one row per CDR3 protein. Of more than 600,000 distinct CDR3 sequences listed, about a fifth were seen once; the top ten hold approximately 11%. The study, taken as a whole, reports: That few new T cells are recruited by each seasonal influenza vaccination was the authors' suggestion.

The chain joins TRBV19 to TRBJ1-5, with D tentatively TRBD1 (6 bases). This TCR derives from a man aged 50 to 60 who received an inactivated influenza vaccine. Sequenced here: PBMCs from blood, sampled less than 6 days after vaccination. CDR3 amino acids: CASRPTGNQPQHF. CDR3 nucleotides: TGTGCCAGTAGGCCAACAGGGAACCAGCCCCAGCATTTT.